This T cell receptor beta chain was identified in a study of cytomegalovirus exposure and HLA in healthy donors. Whole-study results and caveats: Most subjects had HLA-A and HLA-B alleles reportedly predicted accurately by TCR beta sequences.

PCR involved 60 Vbeta and 13 Jbeta primers. Here immunoSEQ multiplex PCR was the method, and the copy in TCRdb shows in-frame clones only, minus some. The profile covers approximately 37,000 clones, with about 80% appearing a single time and roughly 6% taken by the ten largest. In germline, CDR1 is SGHDT, CDR2 YYEEEE. The ends lost 0 bases at V and 4 bases at J; junction bases unmatched: 9. CDR3 length: 17 residues. As to this clone: No antigen is known for it.

This chain joins TRBV5-6 and TRBJ1-4, with 7 bases lining up with TRBD1. The receptor comes from a male donor in good health and CMV-seronegative. The sample consisted of PBMCs. DNA for the CDR3: TGTGCCAGCAGCTTGGGACGACAGGGAAGGCGTAATGAAAAACTGTTTTTT. Translating gives CASSLGRQGRRNEKLFF.